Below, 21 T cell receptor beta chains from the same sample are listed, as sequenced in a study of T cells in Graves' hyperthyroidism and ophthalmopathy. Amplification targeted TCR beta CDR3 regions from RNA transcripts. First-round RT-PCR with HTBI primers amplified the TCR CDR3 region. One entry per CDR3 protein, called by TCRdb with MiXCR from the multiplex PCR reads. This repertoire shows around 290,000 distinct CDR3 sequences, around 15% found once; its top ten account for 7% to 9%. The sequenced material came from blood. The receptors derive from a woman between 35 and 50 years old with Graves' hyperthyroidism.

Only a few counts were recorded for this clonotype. The CDR3 DNA follows: TGTGCCAGCTCACCACTTGAGGGTTCCCTAGGGAATGAGCAGTTCTTC. As protein: CASSPLEGSLGNEQFF. The chain couples TRBV18 to TRBJ2-1, with a weak D call TRBD2 (5 bases). Trimming took 1 base from V and 7 from J, leaving 17 bases between them. The length of the CDR3 is 16 residues. Germline assignment: CDR1 KGHSH and CDR2 LQKENI.

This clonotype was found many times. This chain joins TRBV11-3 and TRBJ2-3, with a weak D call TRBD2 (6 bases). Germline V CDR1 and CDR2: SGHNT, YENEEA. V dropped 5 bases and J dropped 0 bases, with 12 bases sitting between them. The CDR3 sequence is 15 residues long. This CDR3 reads CASSTGTSSTDTQYF. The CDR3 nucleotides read TGTGCCAGCAGCACCGGGACTTCTAGCACAGATACGCAGTATTTT.

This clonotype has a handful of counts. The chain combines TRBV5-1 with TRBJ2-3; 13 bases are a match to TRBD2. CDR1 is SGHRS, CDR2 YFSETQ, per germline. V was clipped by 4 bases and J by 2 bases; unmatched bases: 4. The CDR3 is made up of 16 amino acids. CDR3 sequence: CASSIGTSGTTDTQYF. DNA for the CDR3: TGCGCCAGCAGCATCGGGACTAGCGGGACCACAGATACGCAGTATTTT.

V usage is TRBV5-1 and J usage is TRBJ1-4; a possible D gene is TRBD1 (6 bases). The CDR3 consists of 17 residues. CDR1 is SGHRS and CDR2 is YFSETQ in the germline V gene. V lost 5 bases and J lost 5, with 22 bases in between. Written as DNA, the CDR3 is TGCGCCAGCAGTTACGAACCCCCCGGGCAGGGGAATGAAAAACTGTTTTTT. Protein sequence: CASSYEPPGQGNEKLFF.

CDR3 coding DNA: TGTGCCAGCAGCTTCCGGGCTAGCGGGCTACTGTACACCGGGGAGCTGTTTTTT. The encoded protein is CASSFRASGLLYTGELFF. V gene TRBV7-9 combines with J gene TRBJ2-2; 8 nucleotides agree with TRBD2. This CDR3 contains 18 residues. Trimming at V came to 3 bases and at J to 3 bases, leaving 12 bases not matched to a gene. Germline V gives CDR1 SEHNR, CDR2 FQNEAQ (reference sequence).

CDR3 DNA: TGTGCCAGTAGTAAGACAGGGTCAATGAGAAGAACTAATGAAAAACTGTTTTTT. Protein sequence: CASSKTGSMRRTNEKLFF. V is TRBV19 and J is TRBJ1-4; 7 bases agree with TRBD1. Trimming removed 4 bases from V and 1 base from J; junction bases left unmatched: 12. The CDR3 spans 18 residues. The germline V gene has CDR1 LNHDA and CDR2 SQIVND (reference sequence).

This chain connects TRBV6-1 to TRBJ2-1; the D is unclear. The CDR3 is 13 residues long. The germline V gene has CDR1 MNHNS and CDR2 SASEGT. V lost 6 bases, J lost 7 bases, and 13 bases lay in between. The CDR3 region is CASRDLGLNEQFF. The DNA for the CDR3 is TGTGCCAGCAGGGATCTAGGGTTGAATGAGCAGTTCTTC.

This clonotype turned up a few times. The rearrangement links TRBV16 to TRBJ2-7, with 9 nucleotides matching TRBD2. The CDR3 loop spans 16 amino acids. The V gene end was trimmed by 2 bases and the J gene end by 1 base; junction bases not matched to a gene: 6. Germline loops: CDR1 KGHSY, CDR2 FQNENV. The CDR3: CASSQEGLAGSYEQYF. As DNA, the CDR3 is TGTGCCAGCAGCCAAGAGGGCCTAGCGGGATCCTACGAGCAGTACTTC.

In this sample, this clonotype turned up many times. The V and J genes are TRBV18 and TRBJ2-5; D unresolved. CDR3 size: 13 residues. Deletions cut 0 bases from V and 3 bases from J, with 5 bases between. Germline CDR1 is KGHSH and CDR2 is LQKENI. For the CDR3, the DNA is TGTGCCAGCTCACCACCGAATAAAGAGACCCAGTACTTC. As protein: CASSPPNKETQYF.

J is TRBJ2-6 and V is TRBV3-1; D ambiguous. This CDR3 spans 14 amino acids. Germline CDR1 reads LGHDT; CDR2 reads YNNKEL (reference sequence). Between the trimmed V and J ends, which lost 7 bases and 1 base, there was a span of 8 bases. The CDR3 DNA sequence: TGTGCCAGCAACCGTCGATCTGGGGCCAACGTCCTGACTTTC. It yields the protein CASNRRSGANVLTF.

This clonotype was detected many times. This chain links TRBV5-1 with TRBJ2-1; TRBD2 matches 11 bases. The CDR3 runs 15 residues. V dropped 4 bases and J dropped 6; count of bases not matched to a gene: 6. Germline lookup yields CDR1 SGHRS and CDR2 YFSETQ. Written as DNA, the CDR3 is TGCGCCAGCAGCAAAGGGACTAGCGGAGGCAATGAGCAGTTCTTC. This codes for CASSKGTSGGNEQFF.

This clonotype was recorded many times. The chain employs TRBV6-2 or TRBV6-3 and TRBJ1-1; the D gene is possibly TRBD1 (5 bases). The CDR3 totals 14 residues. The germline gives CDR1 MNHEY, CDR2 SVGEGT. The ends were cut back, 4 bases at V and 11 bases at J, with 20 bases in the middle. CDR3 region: CASSWLVGPRGAFF. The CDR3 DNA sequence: TGTGCCAGCAGTTGGCTCGTGGGGCCCCGAGGGGCTTTCTTT.

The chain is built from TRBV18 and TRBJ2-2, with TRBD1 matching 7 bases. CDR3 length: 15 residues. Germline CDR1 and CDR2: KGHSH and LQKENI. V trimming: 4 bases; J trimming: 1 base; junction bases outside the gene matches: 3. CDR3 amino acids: CASSRRQGNTGELFF. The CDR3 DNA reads TGTGCCAGCTCACGGCGACAGGGGAACACCGGGGAGCTGTTTTTT.

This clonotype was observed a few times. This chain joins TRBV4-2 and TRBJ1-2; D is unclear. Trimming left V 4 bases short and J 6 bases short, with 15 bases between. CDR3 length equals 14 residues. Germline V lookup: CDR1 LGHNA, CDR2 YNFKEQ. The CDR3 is CASSPVLGRDGYTF. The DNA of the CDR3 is TGTGCCAGCAGCCCCGTTTTGGGTAGGGATGGCTACACCTTC.

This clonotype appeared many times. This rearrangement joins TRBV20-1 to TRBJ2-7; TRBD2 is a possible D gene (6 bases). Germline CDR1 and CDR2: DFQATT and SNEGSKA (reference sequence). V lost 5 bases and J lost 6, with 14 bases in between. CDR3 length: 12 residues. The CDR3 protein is CSAFRRAGEQYF. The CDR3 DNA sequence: TGCAGTGCTTTCCGGAGGGCCGGCGAGCAGTACTTC.

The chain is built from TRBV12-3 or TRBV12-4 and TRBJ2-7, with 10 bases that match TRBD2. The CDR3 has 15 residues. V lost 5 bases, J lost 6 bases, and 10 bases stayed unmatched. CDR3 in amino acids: CASSLSLAGEGEQYF. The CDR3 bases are TGTGCCAGCAGTCTCTCCCTAGCGGGAGAAGGCGAGCAGTACTTC.

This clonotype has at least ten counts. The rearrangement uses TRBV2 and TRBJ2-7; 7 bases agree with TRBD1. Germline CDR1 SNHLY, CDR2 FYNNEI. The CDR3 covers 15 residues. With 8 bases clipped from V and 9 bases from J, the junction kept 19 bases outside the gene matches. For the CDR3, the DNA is TGTGCCAGCGGCAGAGTGTTGGCTACAGGGGATGTGCAGTACTTC. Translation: CASGRVLATGDVQYF.

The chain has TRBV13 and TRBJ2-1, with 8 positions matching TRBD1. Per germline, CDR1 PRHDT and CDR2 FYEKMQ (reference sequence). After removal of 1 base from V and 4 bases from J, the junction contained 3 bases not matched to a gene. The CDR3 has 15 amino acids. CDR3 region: CASSLVGTGYNEQFF. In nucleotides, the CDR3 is TGTGCCAGCAGCTTAGTCGGGACAGGATACAATGAGCAGTTCTTC.

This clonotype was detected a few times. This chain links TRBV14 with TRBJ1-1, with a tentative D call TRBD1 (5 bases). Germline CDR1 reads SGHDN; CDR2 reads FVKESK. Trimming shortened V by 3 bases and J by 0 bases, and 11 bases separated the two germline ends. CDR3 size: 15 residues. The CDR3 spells CASSQGGSMNTEAFF. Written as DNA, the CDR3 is TGTGCCAGCAGCCAGGGGGGAAGCATGAACACTGAAGCTTTCTTT.

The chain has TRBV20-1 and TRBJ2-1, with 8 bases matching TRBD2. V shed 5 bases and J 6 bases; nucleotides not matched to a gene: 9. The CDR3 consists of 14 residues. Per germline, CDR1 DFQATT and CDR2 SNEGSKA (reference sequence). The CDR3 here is CSAPGPAGANEQFF. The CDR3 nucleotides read TGCAGTGCTCCGGGGCCAGCGGGAGCCAATGAGCAGTTCTTC.

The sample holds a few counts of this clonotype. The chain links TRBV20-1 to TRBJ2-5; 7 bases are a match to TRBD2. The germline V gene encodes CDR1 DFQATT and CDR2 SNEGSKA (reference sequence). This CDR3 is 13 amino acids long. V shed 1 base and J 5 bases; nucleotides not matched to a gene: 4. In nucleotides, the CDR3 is TGCAGTGCTAGAGGACTAGCACACGAGACCCAGTACTTC. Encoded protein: CSARGLAHETQYF.